This TCR beta chain emerged from a study of cytomegalovirus exposure and HLA in healthy donors (dated by TCRdb to the late 2010s). With regard to the full study: According to an earlier analysis of 587 of the donors, 150 million to 200 million T cells yielded 100 million or so unique TCR beta sequences and 276 Gb of sequence data. Around 330 gigabases of sequencing data and about 92 million unique TCR sequences made up an early release that covered several hundred HLA-typed donors. Of the approximately 400 genotyped donors, more than 75% were placed in the genetic ancestry cluster associated with self-reported Caucasian donors. The aim of the study was to test whether cataloging public T cell receptors could identify signatures of past pathogen exposure. Using immunosequencing, the study profiled T cell repertoires from around 670 subjects and related those repertoires to cytomegalovirus serostatus. In addition to the first cohort of several hundred subjects, a separate validation cohort of 130 or so different subjects was used. To predict cytomegalovirus infection status, the study combined high-throughput TCR immunosequencing, statistical association of individual TCRs with disease status, and machine learning. To study patterns of TCR occurrence, a later analysis re-analyzed previously published TCR beta repertoires from around 670 donors and added high-resolution HLA genotyping. In the later analysis, no new phenotypic data were used to find candidate immune exposures; instead, reliance was placed on TCR beta sequences and their occurrence across donors. To decide whether each TCR beta V gene segment behaved as functional or pseudogenic, an earlier analysis of some 600 of the donors relied on high-throughput TCR beta sequencing. Donor age, sex, ethnicity and CMV serostatus were compiled together with the repertoire data. Genome-wide SNP genotypes for about 60% of the 666 donors were used in a later genetic analysis, which treated that subset as a discovery cohort. Every discovery cohort repertoire had been produced on one sequencing platform. HLA typing covered class I and class II loci at four-digit resolution. The number of donors typed differed by locus, with about 629-640 for A, B, C, DRB1 and DQB1, approximately 500 for DQA1, 606 for DPA1, and under 490 for DPB1. Because of strong linkage in the cohort, roughly five DR-DQ haplotypes were treated as single units for association and clustering. Among almost 400 genotyped donors of the cohort, an average of about 240,000 unique TCR beta nucleotide sequences were sequenced per donor, 15% to 20% of them non-productive. General study outcomes and caveats: Compared with equally common non-associated chains, HLA-associated TCR beta chains in a later analysis were more clonally expanded and had lower generation probabilities. Some IMGT-functional V segments, including TRBV6-2 and TRBV6-3, could not be told apart with the 87-base-pair reads, so those segments were excluded. In a later genetic analysis, fewer N-insertions in productive TCRs were reported among donors in an Asian-associated ancestry cluster than the roughly 700-donor mean. Seventeen rarely observed V segments, including chromosome 9 orphons, were excluded from the earlier analysis of several hundred of the donors because counts were too low. HLA typing was unavailable for some donors at each locus, so association tests used only the typed subset. The authors suggested that the approach could potentially be extended to other disease states and immunological phenotypes. CMV serostatus was the only immune exposure information available for the cohort. Linkage disequilibrium might explain the correlated functional status among segregating V segments, but an unknown experimental factor could not be ruled out. In both the original and validation cohorts, the classifier was reported to diagnose cytomegalovirus status with high specificity and sensitivity. In a later analysis, the rate of TCR association differed among HLA loci, with DRB1 alleles having the most associated TCRs and HLA-C alleles having the fewest. The study gave a list of about 170 TCR beta chains associated with cytomegalovirus. A few of the identified cytomegalovirus-associated TCR beta chains were confirmed in vitro to be specific for cytomegalovirus antigens. A further reported finding was that TCR beta sequences accurately predicted the HLA-A and HLA-B alleles for most subjects in the first cohort. In an earlier analysis of some 500 of the donors, most TCR beta V segments were observed in productive rearrangements about 87% or about 30% of the time, broadly matching IMGT annotations. Most CMV-associated TCR beta chains appeared to be HLA-restricted in a later analysis, and the HLA associations seemed to be driven largely by CMV exposure. A later genetic analysis associated a missense DCLRE1C variant with V-gene and J-gene trimming of TCR beta chains, and an independent cohort replicated the association. The sequencing pipeline was judged likely to have produced a cluster of highly shared sequence variants as a technical artifact. The presence/absence analyses assumed that sequencing depth was roughly uniform across donors, and that assumption may not be true. When HLA alleles, especially DR and DQ, strongly co-occurred, TCR associations were difficult to assign to individual alleles. In this cohort, only TCR beta chains were sequenced, and detectable features were limited by the absence of alpha or paired-chain data. A later analysis reported that several top co-occurrence clusters appeared linked to parvovirus B19, influenza, CMV and Epstein-Barr virus. Across donors, most TCR sequences were observed very rarely, whereas some public TCRs were present in many individuals. Specific HLA alleles were associated with 15,000 to 20,000 TCR beta sequences at a false discovery rate of 0.05 in a later analysis.

Library creation used the immunoSEQ multiplex PCR assay. For the multiplex PCR, a mixture combining 60 forward primers for TCR Vbeta segments and 13 reverse primers for TCR Jbeta segments was used. Amplification of the CDR3 region of rearranged TCR beta genes was performed with a multiplex PCR assay on genomic DNA. The amplified TCR beta libraries were sequenced on the Illumina HiSeq System as 87-base-pair reads. The study's processing was this. A later analysis tallied around 80 million unique TCR beta chains across the roughly 610 repertoires, and some 10 million of those chains were shared by two or more donors. To remove PCR and sequencing errors, raw reads were error-corrected and collapsed into unique sequences using a nearest-neighbor algorithm that merged closely related sequences. Alignment of CDR3 sequences to IMGT reference sequences was used to assign V, D and J gene segments. For a sequence to be retained, at least a six-nucleotide match to both a V gene segment and a J gene segment was required. A rearrangement was called productive if the CDR3 had no stop codons and remained in frame with V and J, and every other rearrangement was called non-productive. CDR3 was defined by IMGT convention, running from the second conserved V-encoded cysteine to the conserved J-encoded phenylalanine. In an earlier analysis of just under 600 of the donors, sequences lacking an unambiguous match to a single V gene segment were excluded. An earlier analysis of a few hundred of the donors classified V segments as functional when productive rearrangements were above 56.7% and as segregating when the standard deviation between donors was above 5%. A statistical classification framework was developed to diagnose cytomegalovirus status using the catalog of TCR beta chain sequences. A later analysis assigned V and J genes by comparing TCR nucleotide sequences with IMGT/GENE-DB human TR gene sequences. The TCRdist pipeline was used in a later analysis to assign CDR3 sequences and most-parsimonious VDJ recombination scenarios. A later analysis defined each TCR beta chain by its CDR3 amino acid sequence plus V-gene family, and excluded reads lacking a unique V-gene family. In a later analysis, 500 to 700 highly shared, low-generation-probability nucleotide sequences were removed to address suspected cross-contamination and a sequencing artifact. For each public chain, a later analysis derived a clonal expansion index from normalized ranks of inferred template counts within each repertoire. In a later analysis, generation probabilities were computed using a VDJ recombination model fitted to out-of-frame rearrangements, and the results were checked against IGoR. A later analysis scored TCR-TCR, TCR-HLA and TCR-CMV co-occurrence with hypergeometric tests, applying a repertoire-size bias correction to TCR pairs. To estimate false discovery rates, a later analysis permuted the HLA or CMV assignments 20 times. In a later analysis, co-occurring TCRs were grouped using DBSCAN, with TCRdist sequence similarity added in when clustering inside HLA-allele-positive subsets. For co-occurrence clustering, repertoires with fewer than 30,000 or more than 120,000 public chains were excluded, along with four or five repertoires with anomalous nucleotide sharing. The table comes from immuneACCESS by way of TCRdb, which keeps in-frame sequences with V and J called. Part of the clones is missing from these tables; in studies checked, under half for an unresolved V gene and the rest for unknown reasons. The V and J calls and the clone size are those of that table, but D and trimming were determined from the DNA. Here the sample has 160,000 or so clones; 75% to 90% occur a single time. The ten most abundant clones make up approximately 6.7% of the sample.

The cohort was made up of approximately 670 healthy bone marrow donors. All cohort members were sampled while nominally healthy, although unrecorded immune exposures were likely present. The donor tested CMV seropositive and was one of the 289 seropositive cohort members. Every donor gave a peripheral blood sample, and the peripheral blood mononuclear cells from that sample were used for TCR beta sequencing. The Qiagen DNeasy Blood Extraction Kit was used to extract genomic DNA from the blood cell samples. On this clone: The antigen it binds to is not known. No base quality information exists; no much larger clone differs at one position.

V is cut back by 2 bases and J by 5 bases, with 4 bases in the junction unmatched. Its CDR3 holds 14 amino acids, cysteine through phenylalanine. Only CDR3 DNA is held: 42 bases, read in frame from base 1. Looking up the germline V gene (reference sequence) yields CDR1 MNHEY and CDR2 SMNVEV. The sequence derives from a male donor in good health and CMV-seropositive. The V and J genes are TRBV27 and TRBJ2-7, with TRBD2 matching 9 junction bases. Source material: PBMCs. The CDR3 loop reads CASSLPGLANEQYF. The DNA sequence is TGTGCCAGCAGTTTACCGGGACTAGCTAACGAGCAGTACTTC.